This TCR beta chain emerged from a study of cytomegalovirus exposure and HLA in healthy donors. Concerning this clone: Its antigen is as yet unknown.

PCR employed 60 Vbeta and 13 Jbeta primers. Repertoires were generated with immunoSEQ multiplex PCR, while TCRdb's copy carries only in-frame clones and drops some. The table records around 150,000 clones, roughly three quarters of them present only once. Whole-study findings and limits: A later analysis showed that HLA-associated TCR beta chains had undergone more clonal expansion than equally common others. A later analysis reportedly found fewer N-insertions in an Asian-associated ancestry cluster than the roughly 670-donor mean. Associated with HLA alleles at 0.05 false discovery rate in a later analysis were over 15,000 TCR beta sequences.

The source is a human donor in good health. Sample: PBMCs.

For the CDR3, the DNA is TGTGCCTCATCAACTAGCCTAGACGAGCAGTACTTC. This translates into CASSTSLDEQYF. The chain recombines TRBV10-3 with TRBJ2-7; D possibly corresponds to TRBD2 (6 bases). CDR3 length equals 12 residues. V lost 11 bases and J lost 5, with 16 bases in between. Germline-derived CDR1 and CDR2 are ENHRY and SYGVKD.